This TCR beta chain was sequenced for a study of cytomegalovirus exposure and HLA in healthy donors. Between the trimmed V and J ends, which lost 4 bases and 2 bases, there was a span of 6 bases. Per the germline V gene, CDR1 is SEHNR and CDR2 is FQNEAQ (reference sequence). This CDR3 has 13 residues. The PCR employed 60 Vbeta primers together with 13 Jbeta primers. Using immunoSEQ multiplex PCR, the repertoire was profiled, and TCRdb retains in-frame clones only, with some absent. Of under 300,000 clones in the sample, roughly 91% are singletons; the top ten hold less than 2%. Findings of the study overall: CMV antigen specificity of a few CMV-associated chains was confirmed in vitro.

Concerning this clone: Antigen: not known.

This chain uses TRBV7-9 with TRBJ1-5; weak D call: TRBD1 (6 bases). This clonotype originated in a girl aged 2 to 9 in good health and CMV-seronegative. The sequenced sample consisted of PBMCs. CDR3 bases: TGTGCCAGCAGCTCAGGGGGCAATCAGCCCCAGCATTTT. Translation: CASSSGGNQPQHF.